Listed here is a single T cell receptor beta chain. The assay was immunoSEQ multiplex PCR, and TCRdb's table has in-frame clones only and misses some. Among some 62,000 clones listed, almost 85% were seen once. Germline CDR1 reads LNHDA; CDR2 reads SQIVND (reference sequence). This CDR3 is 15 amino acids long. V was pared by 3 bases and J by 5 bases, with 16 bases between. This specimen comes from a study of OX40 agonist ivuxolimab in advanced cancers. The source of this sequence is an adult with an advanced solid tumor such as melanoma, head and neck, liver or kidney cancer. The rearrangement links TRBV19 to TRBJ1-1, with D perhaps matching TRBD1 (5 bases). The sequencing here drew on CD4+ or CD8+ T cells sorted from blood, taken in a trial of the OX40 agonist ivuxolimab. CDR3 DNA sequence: TGTGCCAGTAGTATCTGGCAGGGAGGATCAACTGAAGCTTTCTTT. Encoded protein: CASSIWQGGSTEAFF.